Each of the 26 T cell receptor beta chains below was sequenced from the same sample in a study of cytomegalovirus exposure and HLA in healthy donors. In the PCR, 60 Vbeta and 13 Jbeta primers were used. Produced via immunoSEQ multiplex PCR; TCRdb's table is partial and in-frame only. The ten top clones account for roughly 2.7%, within a sample of 130,000 to 150,000 clones. The sample taken for sequencing was PBMCs. All receptors derive from a man aged 40-49 years in good health and CMV-seronegative.

This chain joins TRBV18 and TRBJ1-5, with a weak D call TRBD1 (6 bases). The V and J ends lost 3 bases and 6 bases respectively, with 12 bases between them. The CDR3 covers 14 residues. Germline V gene sequence: CDR1 KGHSH, CDR2 LQKENI. In DNA form, the CDR3 reads TGTGCCAGCTCACCGGACAGTTTGGTTCAGCCCCAGCATTTT. Residues: CASSPDSLVQPQHF.

The CDR3 sequence: CASSLEAGGLSEQFF. The CDR3 DNA sequence: TGTGCCAGCAGCTTAGAGGCGGGGGGGCTCAGTGAGCAGTTCTTC. The V call is TRBV7-7, the J call TRBJ2-1; 9 nucleotides agree with TRBD2. CDR1 SSHAT and CDR2 FNYEAQ come from the germline V gene (reference sequence). V trimming: 1 base; J trimming: 9 bases; junction bases outside the gene matches: 7. The CDR3 has 15 amino acids.

The genes are TRBV7-2 and TRBJ2-3, with TRBD2 matching 8 bases. There are 15 residues in the CDR3. The junction had 5 bases not matched to a gene; V was cut back by 4 bases and J by 2 bases. Germline V CDR1 and CDR2: SGHTA, FQGNSA. The CDR3 sequence is CASSSGLGDTDTQYF. In DNA form, the CDR3 reads TGTGCCAGCAGCTCGGGACTAGGGGACACAGATACGCAGTATTTT.

This sequence joins TRBV5-6 and TRBJ2-6; 12 bases line up with TRBD2. V lost 0 bases to trimming and J lost 3 bases; unmatched junction nucleotides: 7. CDR1 is SGHDT and CDR2 is YYEEEE in the germline V gene. The CDR3 spans 19 residues. CDR3 coding DNA: TGTGCCAGCAGCTTGGGTCTAGCGGGGGGGCCGAATGGGGCCAACGTCCTGACTTTC. The encoded protein is CASSLGLAGGPNGANVLTF.

This chain uses TRBV7-9 with TRBJ1-1; the D gene is possibly TRBD1 (6 bases). Germline V gene data show CDR1 as SEHNR and CDR2 as FQNEAQ (reference sequence). The V gene lost 5 bases and the J gene lost 2 bases, with 12 bases spanning the gap. The CDR3 sequence is 14 residues long. CDR3 protein: CASSNHRDNTEAFF. CDR3 nucleotides: TGTGCCAGCAGCAATCACAGGGATAACACTGAAGCTTTCTTT.

The gene calls are TRBV11-3 and TRBJ1-1; 9 positions match TRBD1. Germline V lookup: CDR1 SGHNT, CDR2 YENEEA. The trim removed 5 bases at V and 1 base at J, leaving 5 bases unmatched. This CDR3 contains 15 residues. CDR3: CASSARTGENTEAFF. Here the CDR3 DNA reads TGTGCCAGCAGCGCACGGACAGGGGAGAACACTGAAGCTTTCTTT.

CDR3 in amino acids: CAISGGDRSTDTQYF. DNA for the CDR3: TGTGCCATCAGTGGGGGCGACAGAAGCACAGATACGCAGTATTTT. This chain links TRBV10-3 with TRBJ2-3; possible D gene TRBD1, 5 bases. There are 15 residues in the CDR3. V was cut by 4 bases and J by 0 bases, with 11 bases left in between. Germline CDR1 and CDR2: ENHRY and SYGVKD.

V and J are TRBV7-2 and TRBJ1-1; 7 positions match TRBD1. This CDR3 has 13 residues. Trimming took 3 bases from V and 3 from J; bases not matched to a gene: 1. From germline, CDR1 is SGHTA and CDR2 FQGNSA. DNA of the CDR3: TGTGCCAGCAGCTTTACAGGGGACACTGAAGCTTTCTTT. Its translation is CASSFTGDTEAFF.

This chain joins TRBV2 and TRBJ1-2, with D tentatively TRBD1 (6 bases). The germline V and J ends were trimmed by 3 bases and 8 bases, with 16 bases remaining between them. The CDR3 sequence is 14 residues long. Germline V gives CDR1 SNHLY, CDR2 FYNNEI. CDR3 loop: CASSDRQGPGGYTF. The CDR3 region has the DNA TGTGCCAGCAGTGACAGGCAGGGGCCGGGGGGCTACACCTTC.

V gene TRBV6-5 combines with J gene TRBJ1-5, with TRBD1 matching over 7 bases. The CDR3 has 13 amino acids. Germline CDR1 is MNHEY and CDR2 is SVGAGI. The junction had 3 bases not matched to a gene; V was cut back by 6 bases and J by 4 bases. The CDR3 nucleotides read TGTGCCAGCAGGGGGGACAGAAATCAGCCCCAGCATTTT. Its protein product is CASRGDRNQPQHF.

The chain uses TRBV27 and TRBJ2-7; D is unresolved. Germline V CDR1 and CDR2: MNHEY, SMNVEV (reference sequence). The CDR3 spans 15 residues. V lost 5 bases and J lost 0, with 14 bases in between. The CDR3 loop is CASSTSTGSSYEQYF. As DNA, the CDR3 is TGTGCCAGCAGTACCTCGACTGGAAGCTCCTACGAGCAGTACTTC.

The V call is TRBV5-1, the J call TRBJ1-2; D perhaps matches TRBD1 (5 bases). The germline V and J ends were trimmed by 0 bases and 0 bases, with 12 bases remaining between them. Per germline, CDR1 SGHRS and CDR2 YFSETQ. The CDR3 has 16 amino acids. The CDR3 spells CASSLVGDSSNYGYTF. The CDR3 nucleotides read TGCGCCAGCAGCTTGGTAGGGGACTCCTCTAACTATGGCTACACCTTC.

The chain carries TRBV5-1 and TRBJ1-5, with 8 nucleotides matching TRBD1. This CDR3 has 15 residues. Per the germline V gene, CDR1 is SGHRS and CDR2 is YFSETQ. J was trimmed by 6 bases and V by 4 bases; bases with no gene match: 9. The CDR3 protein is CASSLGQGGSQPQHF. The CDR3 region has the DNA TGCGCCAGCAGCCTAGGACAGGGTGGAAGTCAGCCCCAGCATTTT.

This chain connects TRBV5-1 to TRBJ2-2; 9 positions match TRBD2. Germline V CDR1 and CDR2: SGHRS, YFSETQ. V was pared by 4 bases and J by 0 bases, with 1 base of the junction left unmatched. CDR3 size: 15 residues. This chain's CDR3 is CASSRLAANTGELFF. The DNA of the CDR3 is TGCGCCAGCAGCAGACTAGCGGCGAACACCGGGGAGCTGTTTTTT.

The V gene is TRBV5-1, the J gene TRBJ2-2, with 8 bases that match TRBD2. The ends lost 6 bases at V and 4 bases at J; junction bases unmatched: 5. Germline loops: CDR1 SGHRS, CDR2 YFSETQ. The CDR3 is 14 residues long. This CDR3 is CASTTRGGTGELFF. The CDR3 coding sequence is TGCGCCAGCACCACCCGGGGGGGCACCGGGGAGCTGTTTTTT.

This chain links TRBV7-2 with TRBJ2-1; 10 nucleotides match TRBD2. This CDR3 is built from 15 residues. In germline, CDR1 is SGHTA, CDR2 FQGNSA. After removal of 5 bases from V and 2 bases from J, the junction contained 3 bases not matched to a gene. CDR3 sequence reads: CASSLSGGTYNEQFF. Written as DNA, the CDR3 is TGTGCCAGCAGCCTTAGCGGGGGGACCTACAATGAGCAGTTCTTC.

The chain employs TRBV7-2 and TRBJ2-3; 7 positions match TRBD2. Losses at the gene ends were 6 bases for V and 3 bases for J; bases not matched to a gene: 6. The CDR3 is 14 residues long. From germline, CDR1 is SGHTA and CDR2 FQGNSA. CDR3 bases: TGTGCCAGCAGTTGGGGGGGTGGGACAGATACGCAGTATTTT. This translates into CASSWGGGTDTQYF.

The rearrangement joins TRBV5-6 to TRBJ1-5; D is possibly TRBD1 (5 bases). This CDR3 comprises 18 residues. Trimming left V 2 bases short and J 0 bases short, with 18 bases between. Germline CDR1 is SGHDT and CDR2 is YYEEEE. CDR3 protein: CASSFSRDFFDSNQPQHF. The CDR3, as DNA: TGTGCCAGCAGCTTCTCCCGGGACTTTTTCGATAGCAATCAGCCCCAGCATTTT.

The rearrangement uses TRBV6-8 and TRBJ1-6; 7 bases are a match to TRBD1. Germline loops: CDR1 MNHGY, CDR2 SAAAGT. This CDR3 spans 16 amino acids. After removal of 2 bases from V and 7 bases from J, the junction contained 8 bases not matched to a gene. The chain's CDR3 is CASSYNGAGGNSPLHF. CDR3 in DNA: TGTGCCAGCAGTTACAATGGAGCAGGGGGGAATTCACCCCTCCACTTT.

The chain couples TRBV18 to TRBJ2-3, with TRBD2 as a possible D gene (6 bases). Germline V gene sequence: CDR1 KGHSH, CDR2 LQKENI. V was pared by 10 bases and J by 1 base, with 15 bases between. The CDR3 has 14 amino acids. CDR3 sequence (DNA): TGTGCCACCGGAGGGCTTAGAGGCACAGATACGCAGTATTTT. Its protein product is CATGGLRGTDTQYF.

This chain joins TRBV18 and TRBJ2-7; 9 bases are shared with TRBD1. The V and J ends lost 6 bases and 2 bases, in that order; junction bases with no gene match: 8. Germline lookup yields CDR1 KGHSH and CDR2 LQKENI. The CDR3 is 15 residues long. The CDR3 nucleotides read TGTGCCAGCTCCCCCGGACAGGGGCCACCCTACGAGCAGTACTTC. This encodes CASSPGQGPPYEQYF.

The rearrangement links TRBV5-6 to TRBJ2-5, with 9 bases matching TRBD1. J was trimmed by 2 bases and V by 4 bases; bases with no gene match: 6. Germline loops: CDR1 SGHDT, CDR2 YYEEEE. The CDR3 covers 15 residues. In DNA, the CDR3 is TGTGCCAGCAGCGCCGGGGGGACAGGGCAAGAGACCCAGTACTTC. Residues: CASSAGGTGQETQYF. Complete variable domain (other parts from reference TRBV5-6 and TRBJ2-5): DAGVTQSPTHLIKTRGQQVTLRCSPKSGHDTVSWYQQALGQGPQFIFQYYEEEERQRGNFPDRFSGHQFPNYSSELNVNALLLGDSALYLCASSAGGTGQETQYFGPGTRLLVL.

The chain links TRBV6-5 to TRBJ1-1; a weak D match, TRBD1 (6 bases). Germline values: CDR1 MNHEY, CDR2 SVGAGI. V shed 6 bases and J shed 1 base, with 12 bases lying between them. The CDR3 extends over 14 amino acids. CDR3 loop: CASSKMDRNTEAFF. As DNA, the CDR3 is TGTGCCAGCAGCAAGATGGACAGGAACACTGAAGCTTTCTTT.

The chain is built from TRBV7-6 and TRBJ2-2; D remains ambiguous. The CDR3 contains 15 residues. CDR1 and CDR2 (germline): SGHVS, FNYEAQ. V shed 0 bases and J shed 0 bases, with 5 bases lying between them. The CDR3 sequence: CASSLAPANTGELFF. CDR3 coding DNA: TGTGCCAGCAGCTTAGCTCCGGCGAACACCGGGGAGCTGTTTTTT.

The chain has TRBV19 and TRBJ1-5; D uncertain. CDR1 and CDR2 (germline): LNHDA, SQIVND (reference sequence). Trimming took off 10 bases at V and 1 base at J, with 17 bases between the two ends. This CDR3 is built from 15 residues. Here the CDR3 DNA reads TGTGCCACCCGGCGGGCCTCTGGGAGCAATCAGCCCCAGCATTTT. As protein: CATRRASGSNQPQHF.

V usage is TRBV6-5 and J usage is TRBJ2-7; 7 nucleotides match TRBD1. The V and J ends lost 10 bases and 1 base, in that order; junction bases with no gene match: 7. CDR3 size: 13 residues. CDR1 is MNHEY, CDR2 SVGAGI, per germline. In DNA form, the CDR3 reads TGTGCCACCACCGGGACAGAGTCCTACGAGCAGTACTTC. The encoded protein is CATTGTESYEQYF.